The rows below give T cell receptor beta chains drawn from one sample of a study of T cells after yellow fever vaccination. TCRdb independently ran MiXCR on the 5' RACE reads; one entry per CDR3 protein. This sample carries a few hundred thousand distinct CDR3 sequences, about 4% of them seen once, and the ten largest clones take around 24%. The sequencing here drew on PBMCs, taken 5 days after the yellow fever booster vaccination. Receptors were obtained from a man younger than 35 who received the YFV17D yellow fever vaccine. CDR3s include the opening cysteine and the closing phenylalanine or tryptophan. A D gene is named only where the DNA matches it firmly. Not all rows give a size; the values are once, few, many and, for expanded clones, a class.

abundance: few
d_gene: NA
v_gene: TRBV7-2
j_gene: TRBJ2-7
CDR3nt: TGTGCCAGCAGCTTAGACAGACGCTACGAGCAGTACTTC
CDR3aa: CASSLDRRYEQYF

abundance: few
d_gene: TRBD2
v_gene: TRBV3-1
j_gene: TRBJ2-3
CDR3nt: TGTGCCAGCAGCCAACCCACAGAAGCGGGGGGAAGTACGCAGTATTTT
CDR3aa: CASSQPTEAGGSTQYF

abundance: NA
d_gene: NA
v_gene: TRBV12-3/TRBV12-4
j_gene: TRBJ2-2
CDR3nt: TGTGCCAGCAGTTTAGATCCCGCCGGGGAGCTGTTTTTT
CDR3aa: CASSLDPAGELFF

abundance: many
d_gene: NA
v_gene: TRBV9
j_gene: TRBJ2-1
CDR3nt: TGTGCCAGCAGCGTAGATAGGATTTACAATGAGCAGTTCTTC
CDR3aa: CASSVDRIYNEQFF

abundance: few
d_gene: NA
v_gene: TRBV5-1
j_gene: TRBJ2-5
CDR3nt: TGCGCCAGCAGCTTGGCCGGGGCGTGGGTAAAAGAGACCCAGTACTTC
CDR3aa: CASSLAGAWVKETQYF

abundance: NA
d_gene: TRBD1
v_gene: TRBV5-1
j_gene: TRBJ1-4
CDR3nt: TGCGCCAGCAGCTTGGGTACAGGGGGCGGTGAAAAACTGTTTTTT
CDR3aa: CASSLGTGGGEKLFF

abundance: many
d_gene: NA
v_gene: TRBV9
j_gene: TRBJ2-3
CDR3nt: TGTGCCAGCAGCGTGGGGGACGGAGGGAGCACAGATACGCAGTATTTT
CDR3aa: CASSVGDGGSTDTQYF

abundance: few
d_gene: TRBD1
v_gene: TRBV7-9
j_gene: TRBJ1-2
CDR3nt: TGTGCCAGCAGCGGGGACAGGACCTACACCTTC
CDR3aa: CASSGDRTYTF

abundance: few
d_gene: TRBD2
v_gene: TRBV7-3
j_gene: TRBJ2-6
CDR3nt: TGTGCCAGCAGCTTAGCCGGGGGGGTCTCTGGGGCCAACGTCCTGACTTTC
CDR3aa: CASSLAGGVSGANVLTF

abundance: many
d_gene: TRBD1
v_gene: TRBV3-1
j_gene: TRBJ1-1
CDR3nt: TGTGCCAGCAGCCAAGAGGACAGGGGCACTGAAGCTTTCTTT
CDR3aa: CASSQEDRGTEAFF

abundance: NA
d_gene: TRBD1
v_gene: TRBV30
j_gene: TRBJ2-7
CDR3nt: TGTGCCTGGATCCCGGACAGGTCCACCTACGAGCAGTACTTC
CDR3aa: CAWIPDRSTYEQYF

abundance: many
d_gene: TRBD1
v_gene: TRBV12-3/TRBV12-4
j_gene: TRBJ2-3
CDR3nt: TGTGCCAGCAGGCCGGGACAGGGTGATACGCAGTATTTT
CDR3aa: CASRPGQGDTQYF

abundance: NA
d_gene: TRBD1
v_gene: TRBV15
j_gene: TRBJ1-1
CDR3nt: TGTGCCACCAGCAGCCGGGACAGGAACACTGAAGCTTTCTTT
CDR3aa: CATSSRDRNTEAFF

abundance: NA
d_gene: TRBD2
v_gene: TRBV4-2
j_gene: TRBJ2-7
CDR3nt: TGTGCCAGCAGCCAAGAGGTAGCGGGGGCGTACGAGCAGTACTTC
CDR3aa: CASSQEVAGAYEQYF

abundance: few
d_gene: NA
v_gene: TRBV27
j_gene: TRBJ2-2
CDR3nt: TGTGCCAGCTTCCCCTTCGTGGGGGGGGCGGTCGGGGAGCTGTTTTTT
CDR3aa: CASFPFVGGAVGELFF

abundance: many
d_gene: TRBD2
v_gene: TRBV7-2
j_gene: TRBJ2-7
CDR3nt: TGTGCCAGCAGCCCCTGGACTAGCGGAGACGAGCAGTACTTC
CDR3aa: CASSPWTSGDEQYF

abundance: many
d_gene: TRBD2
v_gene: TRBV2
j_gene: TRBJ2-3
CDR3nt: TGTGCCAGCAGTGGAGGGAGCGGGGTCACAGATACGCAGTATTTT
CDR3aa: CASSGGSGVTDTQYF

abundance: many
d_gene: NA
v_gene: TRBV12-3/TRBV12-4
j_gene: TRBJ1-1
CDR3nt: TGTGCCAGCAGTTGGGTCGGGGAGGGCACTGAAGCTTTCTTT
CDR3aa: CASSWVGEGTEAFF

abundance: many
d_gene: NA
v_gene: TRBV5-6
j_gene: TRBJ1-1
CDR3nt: TGTGCCAGCAGCCCCCTTGGGGGCAGTTTGAACACTGAAGCTTTCTTT
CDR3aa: CASSPLGGSLNTEAFF